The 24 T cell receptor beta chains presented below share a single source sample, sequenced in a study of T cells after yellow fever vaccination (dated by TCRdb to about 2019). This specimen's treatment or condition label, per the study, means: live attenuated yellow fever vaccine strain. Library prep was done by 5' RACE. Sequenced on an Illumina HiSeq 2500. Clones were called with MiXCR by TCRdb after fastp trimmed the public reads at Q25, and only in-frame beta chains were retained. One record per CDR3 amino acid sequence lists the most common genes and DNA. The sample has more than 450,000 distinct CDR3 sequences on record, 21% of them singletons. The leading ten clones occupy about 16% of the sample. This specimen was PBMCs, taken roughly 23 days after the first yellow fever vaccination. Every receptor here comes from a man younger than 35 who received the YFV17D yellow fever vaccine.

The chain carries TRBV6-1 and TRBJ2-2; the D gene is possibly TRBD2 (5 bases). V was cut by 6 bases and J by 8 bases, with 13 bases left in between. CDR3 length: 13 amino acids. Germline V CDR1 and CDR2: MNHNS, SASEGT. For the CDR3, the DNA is TGTGCCAGCAGCCCACGGGATGCGGGGGAGCTGTTTTTT. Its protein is CASSPRDAGELFF.

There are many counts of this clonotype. CDR3 coding DNA: TGTGCCAGCAGTGAGTCTAGCGGGGGCCAACTTGATACGCAGTATTTT. Translating gives CASSESSGGQLDTQYF. The chain joins TRBV6-4 to TRBJ2-3, with TRBD2 matching 10 bases. This CDR3 region has 16 residues. Germline V gives CDR1 MRHNA, CDR2 SNTAGT. The trim removed 3 bases at V and 6 bases at J, leaving 9 bases unmatched.

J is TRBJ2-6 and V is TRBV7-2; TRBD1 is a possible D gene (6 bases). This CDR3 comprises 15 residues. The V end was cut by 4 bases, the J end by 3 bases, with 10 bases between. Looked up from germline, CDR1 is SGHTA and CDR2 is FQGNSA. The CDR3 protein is CASSSYRVGANVLTF. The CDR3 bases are TGTGCCAGCAGCTCCTACAGGGTTGGGGCCAACGTCCTGACTTTC.

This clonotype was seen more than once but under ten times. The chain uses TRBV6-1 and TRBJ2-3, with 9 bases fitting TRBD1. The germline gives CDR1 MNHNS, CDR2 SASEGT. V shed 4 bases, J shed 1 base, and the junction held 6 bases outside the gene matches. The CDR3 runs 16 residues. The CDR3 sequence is CASSANRGRGTDTQYF. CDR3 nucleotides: TGTGCCAGCAGTGCAAACAGGGGGCGCGGCACAGATACGCAGTATTTT.

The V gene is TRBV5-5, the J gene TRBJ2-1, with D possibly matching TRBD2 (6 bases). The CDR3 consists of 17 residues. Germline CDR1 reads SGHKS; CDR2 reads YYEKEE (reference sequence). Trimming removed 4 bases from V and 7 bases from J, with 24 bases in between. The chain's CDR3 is CASSPFPSPGEGNEQFF. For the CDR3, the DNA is TGTGCCAGCAGCCCATTCCCATCCCCGGGGGAAGGTAATGAGCAGTTCTTC.

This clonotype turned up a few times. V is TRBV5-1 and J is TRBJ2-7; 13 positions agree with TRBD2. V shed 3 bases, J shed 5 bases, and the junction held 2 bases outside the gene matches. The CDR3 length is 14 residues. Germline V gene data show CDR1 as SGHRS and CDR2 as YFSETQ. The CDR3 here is CASSSGTSGDEQYV. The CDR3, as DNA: TGCGCCAGCAGCTCGGGGACTAGCGGGGACGAGCAGTACGTC.

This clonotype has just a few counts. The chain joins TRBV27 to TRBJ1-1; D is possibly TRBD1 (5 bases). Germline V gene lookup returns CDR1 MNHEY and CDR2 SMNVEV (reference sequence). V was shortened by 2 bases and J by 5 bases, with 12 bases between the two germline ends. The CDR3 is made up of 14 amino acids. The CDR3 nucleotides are TGTGCCAGCAGTTTAGGGGCAGGGAGGACTGAAGCTTTCTTT. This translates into CASSLGAGRTEAFF.

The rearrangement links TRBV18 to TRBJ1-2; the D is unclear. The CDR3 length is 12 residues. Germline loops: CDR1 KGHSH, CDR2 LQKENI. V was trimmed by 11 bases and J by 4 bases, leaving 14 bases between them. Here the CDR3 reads CAGATEFYGYTF. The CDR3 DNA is TGTGCCGGAGCAACAGAATTCTATGGCTACACCTTC.

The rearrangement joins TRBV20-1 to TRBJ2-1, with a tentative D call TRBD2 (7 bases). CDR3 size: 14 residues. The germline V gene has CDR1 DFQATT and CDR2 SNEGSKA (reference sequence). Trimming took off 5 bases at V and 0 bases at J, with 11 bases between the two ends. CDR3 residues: CSAYREGSYNEQFF. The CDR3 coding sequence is TGCAGTGCTTACAGGGAGGGCTCCTACAATGAGCAGTTCTTC.

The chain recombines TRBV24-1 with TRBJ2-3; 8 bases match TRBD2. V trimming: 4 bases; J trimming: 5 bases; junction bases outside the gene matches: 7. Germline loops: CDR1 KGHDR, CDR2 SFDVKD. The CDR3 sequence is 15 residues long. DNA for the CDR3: TGTGCCACCAGTGACGCGGGGGGCTTTGGAGATACGCAGTATTTT. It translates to CATSDAGGFGDTQYF.

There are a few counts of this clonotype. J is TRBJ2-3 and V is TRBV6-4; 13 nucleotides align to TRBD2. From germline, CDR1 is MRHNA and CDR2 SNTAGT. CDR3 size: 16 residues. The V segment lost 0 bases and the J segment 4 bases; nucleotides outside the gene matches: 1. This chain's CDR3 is CASSDSTSGGPDTQYF. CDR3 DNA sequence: TGTGCCAGCAGTGACTCGACTAGCGGGGGGCCAGATACGCAGTATTTT.

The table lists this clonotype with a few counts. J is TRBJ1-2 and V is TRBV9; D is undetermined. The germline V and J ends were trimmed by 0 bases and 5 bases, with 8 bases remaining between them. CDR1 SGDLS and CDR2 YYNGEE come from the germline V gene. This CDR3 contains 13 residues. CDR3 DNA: TGTGCCAGCAGCGTAGTGCCCGGATATGGCTACACCTTC. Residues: CASSVVPGYGYTF.

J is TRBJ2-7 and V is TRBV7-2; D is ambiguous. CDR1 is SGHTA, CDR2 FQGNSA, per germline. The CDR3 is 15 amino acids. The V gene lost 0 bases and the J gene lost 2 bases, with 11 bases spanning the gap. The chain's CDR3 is CASSLAYADPYEQYF. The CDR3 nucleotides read TGTGCCAGCAGCTTAGCTTACGCAGACCCCTACGAGCAGTACTTC.

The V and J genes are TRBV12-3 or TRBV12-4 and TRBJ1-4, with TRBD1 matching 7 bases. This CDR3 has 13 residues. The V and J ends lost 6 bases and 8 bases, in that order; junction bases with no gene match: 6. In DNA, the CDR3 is TGTGCCAGCAGGACAGGGACGCAGGAAAAACTGTTTTTT. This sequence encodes CASRTGTQEKLFF.

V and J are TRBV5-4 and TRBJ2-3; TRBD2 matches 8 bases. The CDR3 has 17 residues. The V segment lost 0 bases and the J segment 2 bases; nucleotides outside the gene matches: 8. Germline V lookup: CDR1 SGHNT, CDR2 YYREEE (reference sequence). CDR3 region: CASSLEGSGGHTDTQYF. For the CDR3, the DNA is TGTGCCAGCAGCTTGGAGGGAAGCGGGGGTCACACAGATACGCAGTATTTT.

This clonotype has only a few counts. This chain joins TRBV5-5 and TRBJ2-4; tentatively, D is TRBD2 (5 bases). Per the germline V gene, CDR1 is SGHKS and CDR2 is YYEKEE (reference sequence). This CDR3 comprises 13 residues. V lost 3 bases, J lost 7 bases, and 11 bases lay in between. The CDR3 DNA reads TGTGCCAGCAGCTCCCCCGGAGGCAACATTCAGTACTTC. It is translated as CASSSPGGNIQYF. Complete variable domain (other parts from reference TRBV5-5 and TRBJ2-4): DAGVTQSPTHLIKTRGQQVTLRCSPISGHKSVSWYQQVLGQGPQFIFQYYEKEERGRGNFPDRFSARQFPNYSSELNVNALLLGDSALYLCASSSPGGNIQYFGAGTRLSVL.

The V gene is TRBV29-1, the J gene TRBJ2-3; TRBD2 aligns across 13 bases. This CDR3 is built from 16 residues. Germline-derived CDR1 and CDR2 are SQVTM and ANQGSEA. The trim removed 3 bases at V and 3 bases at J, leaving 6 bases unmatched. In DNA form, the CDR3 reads TGCAGCGTTGACGGACTAGCGGGGGTTCTAACAGATACGCAGTATTTT. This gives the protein CSVDGLAGVLTDTQYF.

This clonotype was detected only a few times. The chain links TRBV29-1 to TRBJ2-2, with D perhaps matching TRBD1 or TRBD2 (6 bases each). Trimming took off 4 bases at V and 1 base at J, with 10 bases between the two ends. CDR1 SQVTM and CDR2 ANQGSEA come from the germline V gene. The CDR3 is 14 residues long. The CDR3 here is CSVAGAMNTGELFF. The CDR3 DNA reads TGCAGCGTTGCGGGGGCGATGAACACCGGGGAGCTGTTTTTT.

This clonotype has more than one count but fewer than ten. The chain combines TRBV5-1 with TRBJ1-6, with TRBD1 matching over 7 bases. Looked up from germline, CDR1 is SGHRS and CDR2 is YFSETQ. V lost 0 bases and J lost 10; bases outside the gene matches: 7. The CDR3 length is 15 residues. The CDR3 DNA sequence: TGCGCCAGCAGCTTGGCCGGACAGGCTCGATCACCCCTCCACTTT. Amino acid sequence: CASSLAGQARSPLHF.

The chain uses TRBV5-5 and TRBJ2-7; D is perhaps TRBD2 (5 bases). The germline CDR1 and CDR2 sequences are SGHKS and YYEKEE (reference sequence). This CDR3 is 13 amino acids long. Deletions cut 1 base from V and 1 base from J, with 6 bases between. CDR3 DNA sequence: TGTGCCAGCAGCTTGCGGGATTCCTACGAGCAGTACTTC. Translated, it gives CASSLRDSYEQYF.

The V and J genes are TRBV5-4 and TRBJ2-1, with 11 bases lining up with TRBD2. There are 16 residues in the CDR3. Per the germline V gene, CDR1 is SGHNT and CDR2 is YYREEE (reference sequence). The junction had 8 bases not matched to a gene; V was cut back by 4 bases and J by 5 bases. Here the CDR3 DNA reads TGTGCCAGCAGCGTTGAACTAGCGGGGGCACACAATGAGCAGTTCTTC. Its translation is CASSVELAGAHNEQFF.

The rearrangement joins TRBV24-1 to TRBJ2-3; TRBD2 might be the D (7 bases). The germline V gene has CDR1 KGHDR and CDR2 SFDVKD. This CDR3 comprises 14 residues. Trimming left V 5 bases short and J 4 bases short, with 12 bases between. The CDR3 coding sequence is TGTGCCACCAGTGCCTTGGGGGGGCCAGATACGCAGTATTTT. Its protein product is CATSALGGPDTQYF.

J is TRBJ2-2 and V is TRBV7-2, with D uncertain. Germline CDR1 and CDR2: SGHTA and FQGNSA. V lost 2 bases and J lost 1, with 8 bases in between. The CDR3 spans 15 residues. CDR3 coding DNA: TGTGCCAGCAGCTTAATTCCGCAGAACACCGGGGAGCTGTTTTTT. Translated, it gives CASSLIPQNTGELFF. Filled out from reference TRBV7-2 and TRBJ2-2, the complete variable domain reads GAGVSQSPSNKVTEKGKDVELRCDPISGHTALYWYRQSLGQGLEFLIYFQGNSAPDKSGLPSDRFSAERTGGSVSTLTIQRTQQEDSAVYLCASSLIPQNTGELFFGEGSRLTVL.

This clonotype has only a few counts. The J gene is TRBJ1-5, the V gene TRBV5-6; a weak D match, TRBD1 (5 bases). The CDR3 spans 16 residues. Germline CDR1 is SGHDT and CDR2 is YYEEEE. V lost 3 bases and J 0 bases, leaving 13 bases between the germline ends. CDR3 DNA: TGTGCCAGCAGCTCCCGCGGGGGATATAGCAATCAGCCCCAGCATTTT. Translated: CASSSRGGYSNQPQHF.